The entry below gives a single TCR beta chain sequence along with its context. Its antigen is unidentified. The sample belongs to a study of siplizumab effects on memory and regulatory T cells. Broader study findings: Naive T cells appeared more diverse than memory cells and seemed to be major alloresponse contributors. Alloreactive clones mapping to unstimulated subsets formed only a minor fraction. Only a minority of proliferating CD4+ or CD8+ clones had an assignable naive or memory phenotype, with roughly 80-95% lacking one. Proof of suppressive function in proliferating Tregs from siplizumab cultures was not established.

This CDR3 has 14 amino acids. The germline V gene has CDR1 SGHAT and CDR2 FQNNGV. After removal of 7 bases from V and 6 bases from J, the junction contained 8 bases not matched to a gene. This table comes from immunoSEQ multiplex PCR, and its TCRdb copy is limited to in-frame clones, with some not included. This sample carries over 100,000 clones, over 85% of them seen once, and the ten largest clones take around 0.16%. The sample consisted of non-Treg CD4+ T cells sorted from blood. V and J are TRBV11-2 and TRBJ2-1; TRBD2 aligns across 8 bases. The sequence was collected from a human donor in good health. CDR3 protein: CASTPRGVGNEQFF. The CDR3 DNA reads TGTGCCAGCACCCCGCGGGGGGTGGGCAATGAGCAGTTCTTC. Variable domain in full (rest from reference TRBV11-2 and TRBJ2-1): EAGVAQSPRYKIIEKRQSVAFWCNPISGHATLYWYQQILGQGPKLLIQFQNNGVVDDSQLPKDRFSAERLKGVDSTLKIQPAKLEDSAVYLCASTPRGVGNEQFFGPGTRLTVL.